This is a list of T cell receptor beta chains from one sample in a study of CD8 T cell repertoires and HIV-1 epitope variants. Profiled with immunoSEQ multiplex PCR; TCRdb holds only in-frame clones, not every one. The data show about 90,000 clones, around 67% seen once. The sequenced material came from uncultured baseline CD8+ T cells from peripheral blood mononuclear cells (PBMCs). The receptors stem from a male donor with HIV. Both conserved end residues are part of each CDR3. A D gene is named only where the DNA matches it firmly. Clone size appears in some rows only: once, few, many, or a class for an expanded clone.

D | size | J | V | CDR3 | DNA
- | - | TRBJ2-1 | TRBV14 | CASSRFDSPYNEQFF | TGTGCCAGCAGCCGATTCGACAGCCCCTACAATGAGCAGTTCTTC
- | - | TRBJ1-2 | TRBV10-1 | CARIPGTLREFPNYGYTF | TGCGCCAGGATACCCGGGACACTTCGAGAGTTTCCTAACTATGGCTACACCTTC
- | - | TRBJ2-5 | TRBV6-8 | CASSYRRGKETQYF | TGTGCCAGCAGTTACCGCAGGGGAAAAGAGACCCAGTACTTC
TRBD2 | - | TRBJ2-3 | TRBV5-1 | CASSLTGLAGGPLNVAQYF | TGCGCCAGCAGCTTAACCGGACTAGCGGGGGGGCCGTTAAATGTTGCGCAGTATTTT
- | - | TRBJ1-1 | TRBV6-5 | CASTLGQMNTEAFF | TGTGCCAGCACCCTAGGACAGATGAACACTGAAGCTTTCTTT
TRBD1 | - | TRBJ2-5 | TRBV28 | CASSFDRGRETQYF | TGTGCCAGCAGTTTCGACAGGGGTCGGGAGACCCAGTACTTC
- | few | TRBJ2-5 | TRBV18 | CASSPVRETQYF | TGTGCCAGCTCACCGGTGCGAGAGACCCAGTACTTC
TRBD1 | few | TRBJ2-7 | TRBV19 | CASSQTGSTYEQYF | TGTGCCAGTAGTCAGACAGGGTCGACCTACGAGCAGTACTTC
TRBD1 | - | TRBJ2-3 | TRBV7-2 | CASTIWTGGSTDTQYF | TGTGCCAGCACTATCTGGACAGGGGGAAGCACAGATACGCAGTATTTT
- | - | TRBJ1-5 | TRBV10-2 | CASSVQGRNQPQHF | TGCGCCAGCAGTGTACAGGGCAGAAATCAGCCCCAGCATTTT
- | - | TRBJ2-3 | TRBV7-2 | CASSSVGDQQYF | TGTGCCAGCAGCTCCGTGGGGGACCAACAGTATTTT
- | - | TRBJ2-1 | TRBV28 | CASTQWGARAYNEQFF | TGTGCCAGCACCCAATGGGGGGCCCGGGCATACAATGAGCAGTTCTTC
- | - | TRBJ1-1 | TRBV28 | CASSFGQMNTEAFF | TGTGCCAGCAGTTTCGGACAGATGAACACTGAAGCTTTCTTT
- | few | TRBJ1-1 | TRBV19 | CASSIMVGNTEAFF | TGTGCCAGTAGTATAATGGTCGGGAACACTGAAGCTTTCTTT
TRBD1 | - | TRBJ1-2 | TRBV9 | CASSEEGTGGSYGYTF | TGTGCCAGCAGCGAGGAAGGGACAGGGGGCAGCTATGGCTACACCTTC
- | once | TRBJ1-2 | TRBV28 | CASSRGGGYYGYTF | TGTGCCAGCAGCAGAGGGGGGGGGTACTATGGCTACACCTTC
- | - | TRBJ1-5 | TRBV19 | CASNPFQVSNQPQHF | TGTGCCAGTAACCCTTTTCAGGTCAGCAATCAGCCCCAGCATTTT
TRBD2 | - | TRBJ2-1 | TRBV28 | CASSLMASGVGEQFF | TGTGCCAGCAGTTTAATGGCTAGCGGGGTGGGTGAGCAGTTCTTC
- | few | TRBJ2-2 | TRBV11-2 | CASRGTRVNTGELFF | TGTGCCAGCAGAGGGACAAGGGTTAACACCGGGGAGCTGTTTTTT
TRBD1 | - | TRBJ2-7 | TRBV18 | CASSPDTTGSNEQYF | TGTGCCAGCTCACCTGATACGACAGGGAGCAACGAGCAGTACTTC
- | once | TRBJ1-1 | TRBV29-1 | CSGGTSMNTEAFF | TGCAGCGGGGGGACAAGCATGAACACTGAAGCTTTCTTT
- | - | TRBJ1-3 | TRBV2 | CASSRPGQSGNTIYF | TGTGCCAGCAGTCGACCAGGACAGTCTGGAAACACCATATATTTT
- | - | TRBJ2-3 | TRBV12-5 | CASGLGDTQYF | TGTGCTAGTGGTTTGGGAGATACGCAGTATTTT
- | - | TRBJ1-3 | TRBV5-4 | CASSSTQTNQAGGGNTIYF | TGTGCCAGCAGCTCAACCCAAACCAATCAGGCGGGGGGTGGAAACACCATATATTTT
- | - | TRBJ1-3 | TRBV7-2 | CASSLGGGAGNTIYF | TGTGCCAGCAGCTTAGGGGGGGGCGCTGGAAACACCATATATTTT
TRBD2 | - | TRBJ2-6 | TRBV7-6 | CASSLLGTGGTSGANVLTF | TGTGCCAGCAGCTTATTAGGGACGGGGGGAACGTCTGGGGCCAACGTCCTGACTTTC